The present T cell receptor beta chain was sequenced within a study of cytomegalovirus exposure and HLA in healthy donors listed by TCRdb under 2017. Describing the broader study: An earlier analysis of approximately 590 of the donors reported about 250 Gb of sequence data and some 120 million unique TCR beta sequences from 150 million to 200 million T cells. Among the approximately 400 genotyped donors, approximately 81% belonged to the genetic ancestry cluster associated with self-reported Caucasian donors. A later analysis re-examined previously published TCR beta repertoires from several hundred donors and added high-resolution HLA genotyping to investigate patterns of TCR occurrence. Roughly five DR-DQ haplotypes were handled as single units for association and clustering because linkage in the cohort was strong. Donor age, sex, ethnicity and CMV serostatus were collected together with the repertoire data. Rather than drawing on any new phenotypic data, the later analysis identified candidate immune exposures from TCR beta sequences and the way those sequences occurred across donors. About 320 gigabases of sequencing data and tens of millions of unique TCR sequences were included in an early release covering 550 to 650 HLA-typed donors. In an earlier analysis of roughly 600 of the donors, high-throughput TCR beta sequencing was used to judge whether each TCR beta V gene segment behaved as functional or pseudogenic. HLA typing included class I and class II loci at four-digit resolution. On average, 235,054 unique TCR beta nucleotide sequences were sequenced per donor among about 400 genotyped donors of the cohort, with roughly 18% of those sequences being non-productive. The aim of the study was to test whether cataloging public T cell receptors could identify signatures of past pathogen exposure. The study profiled the T cell repertoires of 550 to 700 subjects by immunosequencing and related them to cytomegalovirus serostatus. The study combined high-throughput TCR immunosequencing, statistical association of individual TCRs with disease status, and machine learning to predict cytomegalovirus infection status. All discovery cohort repertoires had been generated on a single sequencing platform. Genome-wide SNP genotypes for about 65% of the roughly 670 donors were used in a later genetic analysis, which treated that subset as a discovery cohort. The number of typed donors differed by locus: about 620-630 for A, B, C, DRB1 and DQB1; roughly 510 for DQA1; 606 for DPA1; and roughly 470 for DPB1. Besides the first cohort of 550 to 750 subjects, a separate validation cohort made up of 120 different subjects was used. Paper-wide results and their limitations: The earlier analysis of approximately 540 of the donors excluded over 15 rarely observed V segments, including chromosome 9 orphons, because counts were too low. Presence/absence analyses assumed roughly uniform sequencing depth across donors, an assumption that may not hold. In a later analysis, several top co-occurrence clusters were reported to appear linked to parvovirus B19, influenza, CMV and Epstein-Barr virus. A later analysis associated 16,951 TCR beta sequences with specific HLA alleles at a false discovery rate of 0.05. Most TCR sequences were seen in very few donors, while some public TCRs were found in many individuals. The cohort was sequenced for TCR beta chains only, and without alpha or paired-chain data the features that could be detected were limited. A later genetic analysis reported fewer N-insertions in productive TCRs among donors in an Asian-associated ancestry cluster than the roughly 620-donor mean. According to a later analysis, TCR association rates differed among HLA loci, with DRB1 alleles showing the most associated TCRs and HLA-C alleles showing the fewest. V-gene and J-gene trimming of TCR beta chains was associated with a missense DCLRE1C variant in a later genetic analysis, and the association was replicated in an independent cohort. In both the original and validation cohorts, the classifier was reported to diagnose cytomegalovirus status with high specificity and sensitivity. In an earlier analysis of several hundred of the donors, most TCR beta V segments were observed in productive rearrangements about 87% or about 30% of the time, broadly matching IMGT annotations. The study gave a list of 150 to 200 TCR beta chains associated with cytomegalovirus. Correlated functional status among segregating V segments might reflect linkage disequilibrium, but an unknown experimental factor could not be ruled out. According to a later analysis, most CMV-associated TCR beta chains appeared to be HLA-restricted, and the HLA associations seemed to be driven largely by CMV exposure. Because HLA typing was unavailable for some donors at each locus, only the typed subset was used in association tests. In vitro tests confirmed that a few of the cytomegalovirus-associated TCR beta chains recognize cytomegalovirus antigens. A further reported finding was that TCR beta sequences accurately predicted the HLA-A and HLA-B alleles for most subjects in the first cohort. Some IMGT-functional V segments, including TRBV6-2 and TRBV6-3, could not be distinguished by the 87-base-pair reads and were therefore excluded. The only immune exposure information available for the cohort was CMV serostatus. A cluster of highly shared sequence variants was judged likely to be a technical artifact of the sequencing pipeline. When HLA alleles, especially DR and DQ, strongly co-occurred, attributing TCR associations to individual alleles was difficult. In a later analysis, HLA-associated TCR beta chains showed more clonal expansion and lower generation probabilities than non-associated chains that were equally common. It was suggested by the authors that the approach could potentially be generalized to other disease states and immunological phenotypes.

In total, roughly 710 healthy bone marrow donors made up the cohort. Cohort members were all nominally healthy when sampled, although unrecorded immune exposures were likely present. The donor tested CMV seropositive, placing the donor among the 289 seropositive members of the cohort. A peripheral blood sample was collected from each donor, and TCR beta sequencing was performed on peripheral blood mononuclear cells. Genomic DNA was extracted from the blood cell samples with the Qiagen DNeasy Blood Extraction Kit. Library generation was performed with the immunoSEQ multiplex PCR assay. For the multiplex PCR, a mixture combining 60 forward primers for TCR Vbeta segments and 13 reverse primers for TCR Jbeta segments was used. The CDR3 region of rearranged TCR beta genes was amplified from genomic DNA by a multiplex PCR assay. On the Illumina HiSeq System, the amplified TCR beta libraries were sequenced as 87-base-pair reads. Per the source publication's procedure: A later analysis counted about 80 million unique TCR beta chains across the approximately 700 repertoires, and around 12 million of these chains were shared by at least two donors. A nearest-neighbor algorithm error-corrected the raw reads and collapsed the reads into unique sequences, merging closely related sequences to remove PCR and sequencing errors. To assign V, D and J gene segments, CDR3 sequences were aligned to IMGT reference sequences. For a sequence to be retained, a match of at least six nucleotides to both a V gene segment and a J gene segment was required. A rearrangement counted as productive if the CDR3 had no stop codons and remained in frame with V and J, and every other rearrangement counted as non-productive. CDR3 was defined according to IMGT convention as the region running from the second conserved V-encoded cysteine to the conserved J-encoded phenylalanine. The earlier analysis of fewer than 700 of the donors excluded sequences that lacked an unambiguous match to a single V gene segment. An earlier analysis of 450 to 650 of the donors called V segments functional above 56.7% productive rearrangements and segregating when the between-donor standard deviation exceeded 5%. To diagnose cytomegalovirus status from the catalog of TCR beta chain sequences, a statistical classification framework was built. In a later analysis, TCR nucleotide sequences were compared against IMGT/GENE-DB human TR gene sequences so that V and J genes could be assigned. The TCRdist pipeline was used in a later analysis to assign CDR3 sequences and most-parsimonious VDJ recombination scenarios. In a later analysis, each TCR beta chain was defined by its CDR3 amino acid sequence together with its V-gene family, and reads lacking a unique V-gene family were excluded. To address suspected cross-contamination and a sequencing artifact, a later analysis removed around 600 highly shared, low-generation-probability nucleotide sequences. In a later analysis, a clonal expansion index for each public chain was calculated from normalized within-repertoire ranks of inferred template counts. Generation probabilities in a later analysis came from a VDJ recombination model fitted to out-of-frame rearrangements, and those results were checked against IGoR. Hypergeometric tests were used in a later analysis to score TCR-TCR, TCR-HLA and TCR-CMV co-occurrence, with a repertoire-size bias correction applied to the TCR pairs. To estimate false discovery rates, a later analysis permuted the HLA or CMV assignments 20 times. In a later analysis, co-occurring TCRs were grouped with DBSCAN, and TCRdist sequence similarity was added when clustering was performed within HLA-allele-positive subsets. Repertoires with fewer than 30,000 or more than 120,000 public chains, plus five repertoires with anomalous nucleotide sharing, were excluded from co-occurrence clustering. Here the immuneACCESS table is served through TCRdb, limited to in-frame sequences with V and J called. Missing clones are a known gap in these copies; in checked studies unresolved V genes cover under half, and the rest lacks a known reason. The V and J calls and clone size were taken over from that table, and D and trimming were inferred from the DNA. This sample has over 85,000 clones in its table, and around 85% of those were observed once. Of the sample, around 5.2% is held by the ten largest clones.

On this clone: Its specific antigen is unknown. Per-base quality was not reported, and no clone a single base away is much larger than it.

For CDR1 and CDR2, the germline V gene lists SGDLS and YYNGEE. The germline ends are 11 bases apart after V is trimmed by 0 bases and J by 7 bases. Taken from cysteine to phenylalanine, the CDR3 has 14 residues. Only CDR3 DNA remains: 42 bases, in frame from the first base. The TCR sequence derives from a man aged 40-55 years in good health and CMV-seropositive. The specimen sequenced was PBMCs. The rearrangement joined TRBV9 to TRBJ2-1; matching of 6 bases hints at TRBD2 as the D gene. In nucleotides, the sequence is TGTGCCAGCAGCGTAGCTGGGGGGACGAATGAGCAGTTCTTC. This is translated as CASSVAGGTNEQFF.